These 32 T cell receptor beta chains were sequenced from one sample in a study of T cell repertoires in cytomegalovirus infection. These receptors have no identified antigens. Via MiXCR, TCRdb re-called the reads, giving one row per CDR3 protein. The data hold hundreds of thousands of distinct CDR3 sequences, with roughly 43% observed a single time. This specimen consisted of cultured PBMCs, obtained from culture after CMV antigen stimulation. These receptors were collected from a human donor in good health (CMV status not recorded). Some clones in this sample may be carry-over from other donors' samples.

This clonotype was recorded a few times. V and J are TRBV7-2 and TRBJ2-7; tentatively, D is TRBD2 (6 bases). CDR3 length: 15 amino acids. Germline V gene sequence: CDR1 SGHTA, CDR2 FQGNSA. V was trimmed by 2 bases and J by 0 bases, leaving 11 bases between them. As DNA, the CDR3 is TGTGCCAGCAGCTTACGGGGGTACCTCTCCTACGAGCAGTACTTC. It encodes CASSLRGYLSYEQYF.

The CDR3 bases are TGTGCCAGCAGCGATACGGGGATCGGGGAGCTGTTTTTT. It translates to CASSDTGIGELFF. The gene calls are TRBV7-9 and TRBJ2-2, with D possibly matching TRBD2 (5 bases). Germline CDR1 reads SEHNR; CDR2 reads FQNEAQ (reference sequence). Trimming took 5 bases from V and 7 from J, leaving 11 bases between them. CDR3 length: 13 amino acids.

The chain joins TRBV19 to TRBJ2-3; tentatively, D is TRBD2 (5 bases). Trimming took 5 bases from V and 3 from J, leaving 12 bases between them. The CDR3 runs 14 residues. Germline assignment: CDR1 LNHDA and CDR2 SQIVND (reference sequence). CDR3 nucleotides: TGTGCCAGTAGTGATCGGGGAATGACAGATACGCAGTATTTT. Amino acid sequence: CASSDRGMTDTQYF.

The chain joins TRBV28 to TRBJ1-5; D ambiguous. This CDR3 spans 15 amino acids. Trimming removed 3 bases from V and 3 bases from J, with 12 bases in between. CDR1 MDHEN and CDR2 SYDVKM come from the germline V gene. The CDR3 reads CASSFEAQTNQPQHF. The CDR3 bases are TGTGCCAGCAGTTTTGAGGCCCAGACCAATCAGCCCCAGCATTTT.

This chain joins TRBV6-7 and TRBJ1-5, with TRBD1 matching over 7 bases. TRBV6-7 is marked as an open reading frame, function uncertain. The junction had 32 bases not matched to a gene; V was cut back by 5 bases and J by 7 bases. There are 22 residues in the CDR3. In DNA form, the CDR3 reads TGTGCCAGCAGTCGACACACGAGAGAACCTAACAGGGGTATTGATCCCAGGCAGCCCCAGCATTTT. This sequence encodes CASSRHTREPNRGIDPRQPQHF.

The rearrangement joins TRBV2 to TRBJ1-5; D not certain. The V gene lost 5 bases and the J gene lost 0 bases, with 8 bases spanning the gap. CDR1 SNHLY and CDR2 FYNNEI come from the germline V gene. The CDR3 is 14 residues long. The CDR3 protein is CASSSENSNQPQHF. CDR3 coding DNA: TGTGCCAGCAGTTCTGAAAATAGCAATCAGCCCCAGCATTTT.

V and J are TRBV19 and TRBJ2-7, with TRBD1 matching 9 bases. This CDR3 comprises 15 residues. V shed 9 bases and J 2 bases; nucleotides not matched to a gene: 11. Germline-derived CDR1 and CDR2 are LNHDA and SQIVND (reference sequence). This CDR3 reads CASRLTGGAAYEQYF. In DNA, the CDR3 is TGTGCCAGCCGACTAACAGGGGGCGCTGCCTACGAGCAGTACTTC.

The rearrangement uses TRBV7-2 and TRBJ2-3; 15 positions agree with TRBD2. Germline CDR1 reads SGHTA; CDR2 reads FQGNSA. The ends lost 5 bases at V and 9 bases at J; junction bases unmatched: 15. The length of the CDR3 is 18 residues. The CDR3 loop reads CASSLNPWTSGGAGTQYF. The CDR3 nucleotides read TGTGCCAGCAGCCTAAACCCTTGGACTAGCGGGGGGGCGGGGACGCAGTATTTT. Filled out from reference TRBV7-2 and TRBJ2-3, the complete variable domain reads GAGVSQSPSNKVTEKGKDVELRCDPISGHTALYWYRQSLGQGLEFLIYFQGNSAPDKSGLPSDRFSAERTGGSVSTLTIQRTQQEDSAVYLCASSLNPWTSGGAGTQYFGPGTRLTVL.

J is TRBJ2-7 and V is TRBV18; maybe TRBD2 (5 bases). The length of the CDR3 is 15 residues. Germline V CDR1 and CDR2: KGHSH, LQKENI. Trimming stripped 4 bases from V and 2 bases from J, with 15 bases between. The CDR3 region has the DNA TGTGCCAGCTCACTGACCGACGGCGGGCCCTACGAGCAGTACTTC. It encodes CASSLTDGGPYEQYF.

This clonotype turned up a few times. CDR3 amino acids: CASSLVQGGNQPQHF. The CDR3 coding sequence is TGTGCCAGCAGTTTAGTTCAGGGAGGCAATCAGCCCCAGCATTTT. This chain connects TRBV12-3 or TRBV12-4 to TRBJ1-5; possible D gene TRBD1, 5 bases. Between the trimmed V and J ends, which lost 1 base and 2 bases, there was a span of 9 bases. This CDR3 contains 15 residues.

The rearrangement joins TRBV7-4 to TRBJ2-7; D is undetermined. V was pared by 3 bases and J by 1 base, with 7 bases between. Germline V gene sequence: CDR1 SGHVT, CDR2 SQSDAQ. The CDR3 extends over 13 amino acids. CDR3 residues: CASSFSSSYEQYF. The CDR3, as DNA: TGTGCCAGCAGCTTTAGTTCTTCCTACGAGCAGTACTTC.

This clonotype was counted only a few times. This sequence joins TRBV7-6 and TRBJ2-1; maybe TRBD2 (6 bases). The CDR3 covers 16 residues. V was trimmed by 5 bases and J by 2 bases, leaving 16 bases between them. In germline, CDR1 is SGHVS, CDR2 FNYEAQ. CDR3 nucleotide sequence: TGTGCCAGCAGCCCCAAACGCGGGGAAGCCTACAATGAGCAGTTCTTC. Amino acids: CASSPKRGEAYNEQFF.

The chain uses TRBV7-2 and TRBJ1-4, with D possibly being TRBD1 (5 bases). CDR3 length equals 13 residues. Deletions cut 7 bases from V and 8 bases from J, with 14 bases between. Germline V gene lookup returns CDR1 SGHTA and CDR2 FQGNSA. The DNA of the CDR3 is TGTGCCAGCAAGTCCGGGGGTTCCGAAAAACTGTTTTTT. Protein: CASKSGGSEKLFF. Complete variable domain (other parts from reference TRBV7-2 and TRBJ1-4): GAGVSQSPSNKVTEKGKDVELRCDPISGHTALYWYRQSLGQGLEFLIYFQGNSAPDKSGLPSDRFSAERTGGSVSTLTIQRTQQEDSAVYLCASKSGGSEKLFFGSGTQLSVL.

DNA of the CDR3: TGTGCCAGCAGTCGGACTAGCTCGGGAGGACCAGATACGCAGTATTTT. Amino acids: CASSRTSSGGPDTQYF. The V call is TRBV6-5, the J call TRBJ2-3; 8 bases fit TRBD2. This CDR3 region has 16 residues. The ends lost 5 bases at V and 4 bases at J; junction bases unmatched: 11. Germline CDR1 and CDR2: MNHEY and SVGAGI.

This clonotype was counted a few times. This chain links TRBV7-2 with TRBJ1-1; D might be TRBD1 (5 bases). Between the trimmed V and J ends, which lost 2 bases and 5 bases, there was a span of 12 bases. Germline CDR1 reads SGHTA; CDR2 reads FQGNSA. The CDR3 has 14 amino acids. The CDR3 DNA reads as TGTGCCAGCAGCTTACGAGGGGCGCGAACTGAAGCTTTCTTT. This sequence encodes CASSLRGARTEAFF.

There are a few counts of this clonotype. The chain is built from TRBV11-2 and TRBJ2-7; D is undetermined. Trimming pared 1 base from V and 5 bases from J, leaving 15 bases between. The CDR3 length is 15 residues. CDR1 SGHAT and CDR2 FQNNGV come from the germline V gene. CDR3 coding DNA: TGTGCCAGCAGCTTAGGTTCGGCGGAATTTAACGAGCAGTACTTC. Protein product: CASSLGSAEFNEQYF.

The CDR3: CASSTSGAADTIYF. The CDR3 coding sequence is TGTGCCAGCAGCACCTCTGGGGCGGCTGACACCATATATTTT. The chain employs TRBV7-4 and TRBJ1-3, with a weak D call TRBD1 (5 bases). The CDR3 length is 14 residues. CDR1 is SGHVT, CDR2 SQSDAQ, per germline. Trimming stripped 5 bases from V and 8 bases from J, with 16 bases between.

The rearrangement uses TRBV11-3 and TRBJ2-3; D perhaps matches TRBD1 (5 bases). Trimming stripped 3 bases from V and 3 bases from J, with 10 bases between. This CDR3 spans 14 amino acids. Germline V gene data show CDR1 as SGHNT and CDR2 as YENEEA. The CDR3, as DNA: TGTGCCAGCAGCTTCTCGACAGCTACAGATACGCAGTATTTT. Amino acids: CASSFSTATDTQYF.

This clonotype was counted a single time. This chain links TRBV20-1 with TRBJ2-5, with D perhaps TRBD1 or TRBD2 (5 bases each). This CDR3 region has 13 residues. The germline V gene encodes CDR1 DFQATT and CDR2 SNEGSKA (reference sequence). The V gene lost 5 bases and the J gene lost 4 bases, with 14 bases spanning the gap. CDR3 loop: CSARDPGRETQYF. The CDR3 DNA reads as TGCAGTGCTCGGGACCCGGGTAGAGAGACCCAGTACTTC.

This clonotype has more than one count but fewer than ten. The chain links TRBV7-9 to TRBJ2-1; TRBD2 aligns across 9 bases. V shed 5 bases and J 4 bases; nucleotides not matched to a gene: 12. This CDR3 has 17 amino acids. CDR1 is SEHNR, CDR2 FQNEAQ, per germline (reference sequence). CDR3 DNA: TGTGCCAGCAGCCCGGCGGGGGGGTCCTATATTTACAATGAGCAGTTCTTC. Translating gives CASSPAGGSYIYNEQFF.

J is TRBJ2-1 and V is TRBV6-2 or TRBV6-3, with D possibly TRBD2 on 6 matching bases. This CDR3 has 17 residues. The V end lost 6 bases, the J end lost 8 bases, and 26 bases lay between the germline ends. The germline V gene encodes CDR1 MNHEY and CDR2 SVGEGT. The DNA of the CDR3 is TGTGCCAGCAGCGGGGGTCCACAGGCTAAGATAATGGATGAGCAGTTCTTC. Translating it yields CASSGGPQAKIMDEQFF.

The chain combines TRBV28 with TRBJ2-5; 7 bases agree with TRBD2. The CDR3 totals 15 residues. With V trimmed by 3 bases and J by 2 bases, 6 bases remained unmatched. The V gene's germline CDR1 is MDHEN and CDR2 SYDVKM. CDR3 in DNA: TGTGCCAGCAGTTTCCGGCTAGCGGAACAAGAGACCCAGTACTTC. This gives the protein CASSFRLAEQETQYF.

This clonotype was recorded only once. The rearrangement joins TRBV11-2 to TRBJ2-7; D gene uncertain. The length of the CDR3 is 11 residues. CDR1 is SGHAT and CDR2 is FQNNGV in the germline V gene. The V gene lost 9 bases and the J gene lost 7 bases, with 13 bases spanning the gap. The CDR3 DNA reads as TGTGCCAGTGCCGCCCCCGGTGAGCAGTACTTC. This translates into CASAAPGEQYF.

The genes are TRBV10-3 and TRBJ2-5, with TRBD2 as a possible D gene (5 bases). The germline CDR1 and CDR2 sequences are ENHRY and SYGVKD. The V end lost 0 bases, the J end lost 5 bases, and 16 bases lay between the germline ends. This CDR3 spans 16 amino acids. The CDR3 nucleotides are TGTGCCATCAGTGAGTCAGGTCGCCTCCGGAGGGAGACCCAGTACTTC. Residues: CAISESGRLRRETQYF.

This clonotype was seen more than once but under ten times. The chain combines TRBV5-6 with TRBJ2-7; D is perhaps TRBD1 or TRBD2 (5 bases each). The CDR3 runs to 15 residues. Germline values: CDR1 SGHDT, CDR2 YYEEEE. The germline V and J ends were trimmed by 3 bases and 2 bases, with 15 bases remaining between them. DNA of the CDR3: TGTGCCAGCAGCTCGCTGGGACGGACACCCTACGAGCAGTACTTC. As protein: CASSSLGRTPYEQYF.

This clonotype was observed once. The chain recombines TRBV5-4 with TRBJ2-7; the D gene is possibly TRBD1 (6 bases). V gave up 4 bases and J gave up 6 bases, with 20 bases separating them. In germline, CDR1 is SGHNT, CDR2 YYREEE (reference sequence). This CDR3 comprises 15 residues. The CDR3 here is CASSPAGRGLGEQYF. DNA of the CDR3: TGTGCCAGCAGCCCAGCCGGCAGGGGCCTTGGCGAGCAGTACTTC.

The chain uses TRBV6-6 and TRBJ1-1; unclear D gene. The CDR3 totals 13 residues. Germline lookup yields CDR1 MNHNY and CDR2 SVGAGI (reference sequence). Trimming pared 5 bases from V and 1 base from J, leaving 8 bases between. DNA of the CDR3: TGTGCCAGCAGTGGGGAGGGGAACACTGAAGCTTTCTTT. This translates into CASSGEGNTEAFF.

The rearrangement uses TRBV20-1 and TRBJ2-5, with TRBD2 identical over 14 bases. V dropped 5 bases and J dropped 4; count of bases not matched to a gene: 3. The CDR3 is 14 amino acids. Germline V lookup: CDR1 DFQATT, CDR2 SNEGSKA (reference sequence). The CDR3 region has the DNA TGCAGTGCTCGAGGGACTAGCGGGGGAGAGACCCAGTACTTC. This codes for CSARGTSGGETQYF.

In this sample, this clonotype turned up once. The chain links TRBV9 to TRBJ2-7; 10 bases are a match to TRBD2. Losses at the gene ends were 0 bases for V and 0 bases for J; bases not matched to a gene: 9. There are 18 residues in the CDR3. Per the germline V gene, CDR1 is SGDLS and CDR2 is YYNGEE. In DNA form, the CDR3 reads TGTGCCAGCAGCGTAGGGGCGGCTAGCGGGGGCCTCTCCTACGAGCAGTACTTC. The encoded protein is CASSVGAASGGLSYEQYF.

The V and J genes are TRBV12-3 or TRBV12-4 and TRBJ2-7; 15 nucleotides match TRBD2. The CDR3 has 15 amino acids. V shed 4 bases and J 6 bases; nucleotides not matched to a gene: 4. CDR3 bases: TGTGCCAGCAGTTCCCCGGGACTAGCGGGAGGCGAGCAGTACTTC. The encoded protein is CASSSPGLAGGEQYF.

This clonotype was seen ten or more times. The genes are TRBV7-2 and TRBJ2-7; D is possibly TRBD2 (5 bases). V lost 3 bases and J 4 bases, leaving 13 bases between the germline ends. This CDR3 spans 14 amino acids. CDR1 is SGHTA and CDR2 is FQGNSA in the germline V gene. CDR3 sequence reads: CASSFGMREYEQYF. In nucleotides, the CDR3 is TGTGCCAGCAGCTTTGGCATGAGGGAGTACGAGCAGTACTTC.

There are a few counts of this clonotype. This rearrangement joins TRBV7-2 to TRBJ2-5, with a weak D call TRBD1 (6 bases). Germline-derived CDR1 and CDR2 are SGHTA and FQGNSA. CDR3 length equals 16 residues. V was shortened by 2 bases and J by 0 bases, with 13 bases between the two germline ends. CDR3 sequence (DNA): TGTGCCAGCAGCTTATCCCCGGACAGATACCAAGAGACCCAGTACTTC. This gives the protein CASSLSPDRYQETQYF.